A selection of T cell receptor beta chains follows, all from one sample in a study of shared clonotypes between healthy human individuals. TCRdb keeps only in-frame clones here, not all; method: immunoSEQ multiplex PCR. Counted here are about 450,000 clones, 70% to 80% occurring once; the ten biggest clones make up about 13%. Source material: PBMCs. The receptors here all came from a woman between 40 and 55 years old in good health. Some clones in this sample may be carry-over from other donors' samples. The CDR3 runs from the conserved cysteine through the conserved F or W. D genes are given only for firm matches. Clone size appears in some rows only: once, few, many, or a class for an expanded clone.

j_call	clone_size	v_call	d_call	cdr3_aa	cdr3_nt
TRBJ1-1	-	TRBV5-6	-	CASSRRLVNTEAFF	TGTGCCAGCAGCCGTCGGTTGGTGAACACTGAAGCTTTCTTT
TRBJ2-2	once	TRBV7-2	TRBD2	CASSWTSGSYGELFF	TGTGCCAGCAGTTGGACTAGCGGGAGTTACGGGGAGCTGTTTTTT
TRBJ1-5	once	TRBV5-5	-	CASSSDGQGPQHF	TGTGCCAGCAGCTCGGACGGCCAGGGGCCCCAGCATTTT
TRBJ2-2	few	TRBV7-6	TRBD2	CASSRAGGNTGELFF	TGTGCCAGCAGCCGAGCGGGAGGGAACACCGGGGAGCTGTTTTTT
TRBJ1-1	-	TRBV28	TRBD1	CASSLYRGLLLTEAFF	TGTGCCAGCAGTTTATACAGGGGGCTTTTGCTGACTGAAGCTTTCTTT
TRBJ2-2	few	TRBV6-1	TRBD1	CASSEEGGWTGELFF	TGTGCCAGCAGTGAAGAAGGGGGCTGGACCGGGGAGCTGTTTTTT
TRBJ2-3	once	TRBV4-3	-	CASSQDNSPHHTDTQYF	TGCGCCAGCAGCCAAGATAACTCCCCGCACCACACAGATACGCAGTATTTT
TRBJ2-1	few	TRBV27	TRBD2	CASSLLASGNNEQFF	TGTGCCAGCAGTTTATTGGCTAGCGGGAACAATGAGCAGTTCTTC
TRBJ2-7	-	TRBV4-2	-	CASSQDGEAPYEQYF	TGTGCCAGCAGCCAAGATGGCGAAGCGCCTTACGAGCAGTACTTC
TRBJ1-1	-	TRBV5-1	-	CASSYVQGPNTEAFF	TGCGCCAGCAGCTACGTCCAGGGTCCCAACACTGAAGCTTTCTTT
TRBJ1-1	-	TRBV6-1	-	CASSPIWGNTEAFF	TGTGCCAGCAGCCCGATTTGGGGGAACACTGAAGCTTTCTTT
TRBJ1-1	-	TRBV19	-	CATMLGNTEAFF	TGTGCCACCATGCTGGGGAACACTGAAGCTTTCTTT
TRBJ2-5	-	TRBV28	TRBD1	CASRPGQGSGETQYF	TGTGCCAGCAGACCGGGACAGGGAAGCGGAGAGACCCAGTACTTC
TRBJ2-1	-	TRBV7-2	-	CASSQSRGSYNEQFF	TGTGCCAGCAGCCAGAGTAGGGGTTCCTACAATGAGCAGTTCTTC
TRBJ2-6	-	TRBV10-3	-	CAISLRFWIQSRANVLTF	TGTGCCATCAGTTTGCGATTCTGGATACAAAGTCGGGCCAACGTCCTGACTTTC
TRBJ2-3	-	TRBV7-2	TRBD2	CASSLVVGRGTDTQYF	TGTGCCAGCAGCTTAGTGGTCGGGAGGGGCACAGATACGCAGTATTTT
TRBJ2-7	-	TRBV25-1	-	CASSQRGEWKYEQYF	TGTGCCAGCAGCCAACGAGGTGAATGGAAATACGAGCAGTACTTC
TRBJ1-5	-	TRBV5-4	-	CASSLGGRNQPQHF	TGTGCCAGCAGCTTGGGTGGCCGCAATCAGCCCCAGCATTTT
TRBJ2-1	-	TRBV28	TRBD2	CTSGRAVYNEQFF	TGTACTAGCGGGAGGGCCGTTTACAATGAGCAGTTCTTC
TRBJ1-1	-	TRBV28	TRBD1	CASSSGDSQAFF	TGTGCCAGCAGTTCAGGGGACAGTCAAGCTTTCTTT
TRBJ1-1	-	TRBV9	-	CASSAGGRDLEAFF	TGTGCCAGCAGCGCCGGCGGACGGGACCTTGAAGCTTTCTTT
TRBJ2-2	many	TRBV6-5	-	CASSSSGGTGELFF	TGTGCCAGCAGTTCTAGTGGAGGTACCGGGGAGCTGTTTTTT
TRBJ2-7	once	TRBV7-9	TRBD2	CASSLGGPGLAGAKQYF	TGTGCCAGCAGCTTAGGGGGACCGGGACTAGCGGGAGCCAAGCAGTACTTC
TRBJ1-6	-	TRBV6-5	-	CASSYQGSHSPLHF	TGTGCCAGCAGTTACCAGGGCTCCCATTCACCCCTCCACTTT
TRBJ1-4	-	TRBV5-6	-	CASSKMNAGGEKLFF	TGTGCCAGCAGCAAAATGAACGCGGGAGGGGAAAAACTGTTTTTT
TRBJ2-3	-	TRBV27	TRBD1	CASSFYPPGQGVTDTQYF	TGTGCCAGCAGTTTCTACCCTCCGGGACAGGGGGTCACAGATACGCAGTATTTT